The next 10 T cell receptor beta chains were all read from a single sample in a study of Graves' ophthalmopathy and Graves' hyperthyroidism. The TCR beta CDR3 regions underwent amplification from RNA transcripts. Scientists carried out first-round RT-PCR using HTBI primers and then a second-round multiplex PCR. TCRdb recomputed calls from the multiplex PCR reads with MiXCR, one row per CDR3 protein. The sample lists 300,000 to 500,000 distinct CDR3 sequences, over 15% occurring once. Sequenced input: peripheral blood. These receptors were obtained from a woman aged 18-29 years with stable Graves' hyperthyroidism.

The table lists this clonotype with a few counts. The chain employs TRBV19 and TRBJ2-2, with 9 bases matching TRBD1. CDR1 LNHDA and CDR2 SQIVND come from the germline V gene (reference sequence). The CDR3 has 14 amino acids. J was trimmed by 6 bases and V by 5 bases; bases with no gene match: 4. CDR3 nucleotides: TGTGCCAGTAGTGTACAGGGGGCGGCCGGGGAGCTGTTTTTT. Amino acids: CASSVQGAAGELFF. Filled out from reference TRBV19 and TRBJ2-2, the complete variable domain reads DGGITQSPKYLFRKEGQNVTLSCEQNLNHDAMYWYRQDPGQGLRLIYYSQIVNDFQKGDIAEGYSVSREKKESFPLTVTSAQKNPTAFYLCASSVQGAAGELFFGEGSRLTVL.

This clonotype was counted a few times. This chain uses TRBV18 with TRBJ2-3; D is uncertain. In germline, CDR1 is KGHSH, CDR2 LQKENI. V lost 3 bases and J 6 bases, leaving 7 bases between the germline ends. The CDR3 has 12 residues. In DNA form, the CDR3 reads TGTGCCAGCTCACCCCTAGGCGATACGCAGTATTTT. Amino acid sequence: CASSPLGDTQYF. The variable domain in full, completed from reference TRBV18 and TRBJ2-3, reads NAGVMQNPRHLVRRRGQEARLRCSPMKGHSHVYWYRQLPEEGLKFMVYLQKENIIDESGMPKERFSAEFPKEGPSILRIQQVVRGDSAAYFCASSPLGDTQYFGPGTRLTVL.

In this sample, this clonotype turned up many times. J is TRBJ1-2 and V is TRBV6-1; D unresolved. Trimming pared 5 bases from V and 3 bases from J, leaving 13 bases between. The CDR3 is made up of 14 amino acids. Germline CDR1 and CDR2: MNHNS and SASEGT. The CDR3 sequence is CASSRTRRDYGYTF. CDR3 coding DNA: TGTGCCAGCAGTCGGACCAGGCGAGACTATGGCTACACCTTC.

This chain joins TRBV7-2 and TRBJ2-7; D gene unclear. CDR3 length: 14 amino acids. Germline CDR1 SGHTA, CDR2 FQGNSA. Trimming removed 8 bases at V and 5 bases at J, with 19 bases between. CDR3 sequence: CASGRERIDNEQYF. CDR3 nucleotide sequence: TGTGCCAGCGGTAGGGAACGGATTGATAACGAGCAGTACTTC.

This clonotype was seen ten or more times. The chain carries TRBV9 and TRBJ2-5; 7 nucleotides line up with TRBD1. The junction had 0 bases not matched to a gene; V was cut back by 1 base and J by 0 bases. The length of the CDR3 is 14 residues. Germline lookup yields CDR1 SGDLS and CDR2 YYNGEE. The CDR3 reads CASSVQGDQETQYF. The CDR3 nucleotides read TGTGCCAGCAGCGTACAGGGGGACCAAGAGACCCAGTACTTC. The entire variable domain, with the rest obtained from reference TRBV9 and TRBJ2-5, is as follows: DSGVTQTPKHLITATGQRVTLRCSPRSGDLSVYWYQQSLDQGLQFLIQYYNGEERAKGNILERFSAQQFPDLHSELNLSSLELGDSALYFCASSVQGDQETQYFGPGTRLLVL.

This clonotype showed up many times. This chain joins TRBV6-1 and TRBJ2-7; tentatively, D is TRBD1 (5 bases). CDR3 length: 16 residues. The ends were cut back, 0 bases at V and 3 bases at J, with 15 bases in the middle. The V gene's germline CDR1 is MNHNS and CDR2 SASEGT. CDR3 amino acids: CASSEAHTGRYYEQYF. CDR3 nucleotides: TGTGCCAGCAGTGAAGCGCACACAGGTCGCTACTACGAGCAGTACTTC.

V and J are TRBV7-6 and TRBJ2-5; weak D call: TRBD1 (6 bases). CDR3 length: 16 residues. V shed 4 bases and J shed 7 bases, with 22 bases lying between them. Looked up from germline, CDR1 is SGHVS and CDR2 is FNYEAQ. CDR3 nucleotide sequence: TGTGCCAGCAGCTCAGCCGGGGTGGCAGGGGTCACGACCCAGTACTTC. This sequence encodes CASSSAGVAGVTTQYF.

This clonotype has at least ten counts. This chain connects TRBV12-3 or TRBV12-4 to TRBJ2-6, with D hard to call. The ends were cut back, 4 bases at V and 4 bases at J, with 8 bases in the middle. This CDR3 spans 14 amino acids. The CDR3 here is CASSSRWGANVLTF. The CDR3, as DNA: TGTGCCAGCAGTTCAAGATGGGGGGCCAACGTCCTGACTTTC.

A few counts support this clonotype. This chain's CDR3 is CASSTDEGTEAFF. The CDR3 DNA follows: TGTGCCAGCTCAACAGATGAGGGGACTGAAGCTTTCTTT. The rearrangement joins TRBV18 to TRBJ1-1; D may be TRBD1 (5 bases). This CDR3 has 13 residues. V lost 5 bases, J lost 5 bases, and 12 bases lay in between. Germline V lookup: CDR1 KGHSH, CDR2 LQKENI.

In DNA form, the CDR3 reads TGCAGTGCTAGACAGGGGGGGAGGAGCAATCAGCCCCAGCATTTT. It translates to CSARQGGRSNQPQHF. This sequence joins TRBV20-1 and TRBJ1-5, with TRBD1 matching 7 bases. Trimming at V came to 2 bases and at J to 1 base, leaving 5 bases not matched to a gene. The germline V gene encodes CDR1 DFQATT and CDR2 SNEGSKA (reference sequence). This CDR3 is 15 amino acids long.